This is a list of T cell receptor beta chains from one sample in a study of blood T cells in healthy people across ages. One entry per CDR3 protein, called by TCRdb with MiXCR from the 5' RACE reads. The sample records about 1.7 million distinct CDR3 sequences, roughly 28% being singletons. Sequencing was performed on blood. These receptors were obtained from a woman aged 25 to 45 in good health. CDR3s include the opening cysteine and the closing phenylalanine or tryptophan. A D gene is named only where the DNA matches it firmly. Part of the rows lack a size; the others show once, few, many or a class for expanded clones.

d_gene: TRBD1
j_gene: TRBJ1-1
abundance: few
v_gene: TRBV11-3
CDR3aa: CASSPGTAGEAFF
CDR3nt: TGTGCCAGCAGCCCTGGGACAGCCGGTGAAGCTTTCTTT

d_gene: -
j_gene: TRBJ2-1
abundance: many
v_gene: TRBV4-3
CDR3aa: CASSQVQGRRNEQFF
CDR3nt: TGCGCCAGCAGCCAAGTCCAGGGACGTAGGAATGAGCAGTTCTTC

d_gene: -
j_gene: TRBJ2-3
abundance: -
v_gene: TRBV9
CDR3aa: CASSGLQGGTSTDTQYF
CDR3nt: TGTGCCAGCAGCGGACTACAAGGGGGAACTAGCACAGATACGCAGTATTTT

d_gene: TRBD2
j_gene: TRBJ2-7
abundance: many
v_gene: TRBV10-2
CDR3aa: CAISSGRSSYEQYF
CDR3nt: TGCGCCATCTCGAGCGGGAGGTCCTCCTACGAGCAGTACTTC

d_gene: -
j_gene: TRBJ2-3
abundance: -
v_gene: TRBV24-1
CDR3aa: CATSDFTRGSTDTQYF
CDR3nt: TGTGCCACCAGTGATTTCACTCGGGGATCCACAGATACGCAGTATTTT

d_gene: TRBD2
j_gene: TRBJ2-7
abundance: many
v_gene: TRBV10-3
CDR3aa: CAISEGLASGNDEQYF
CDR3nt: TGTGCCATCAGTGAGGGGCTAGCGAGCGGGAACGACGAGCAGTACTTC

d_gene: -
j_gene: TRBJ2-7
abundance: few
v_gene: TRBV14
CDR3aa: CASSQDNLQQYF
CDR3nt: TGTGCCAGCAGCCAAGATAATCTCCAGCAGTACTTC

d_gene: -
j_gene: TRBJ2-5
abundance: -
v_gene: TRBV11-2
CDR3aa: CASSFLNSETQYF
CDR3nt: TGTGCCAGCAGCTTCCTCAACTCAGAGACCCAGTACTTC

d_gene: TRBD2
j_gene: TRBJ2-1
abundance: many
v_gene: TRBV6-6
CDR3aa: CASSYGLAGGNEQFF
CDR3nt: TGTGCCAGCAGTTACGGGCTAGCGGGAGGCAATGAGCAGTTCTTC

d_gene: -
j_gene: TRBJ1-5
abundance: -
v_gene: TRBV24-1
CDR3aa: CATSETNRNQPQHF
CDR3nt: TGTGCCACCAGTGAGACAAACCGCAACCAGCCCCAGCATTTT

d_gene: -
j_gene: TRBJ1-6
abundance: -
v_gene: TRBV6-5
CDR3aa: CASRNQGSLHF
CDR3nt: TGTGCCAGCAGGAATCAGGGATCCCTCCACTTT

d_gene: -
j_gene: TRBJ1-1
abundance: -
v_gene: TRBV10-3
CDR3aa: CAISPSEGAEAFF
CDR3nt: TGTGCCATCAGTCCCTCGGAGGGGGCTGAAGCTTTCTTT

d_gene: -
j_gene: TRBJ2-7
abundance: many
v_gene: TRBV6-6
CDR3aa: CASSRTAGTAGEQYF
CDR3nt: TGTGCCAGCAGCCGAACGGCCGGGACGGCCGGCGAGCAGTACTTC

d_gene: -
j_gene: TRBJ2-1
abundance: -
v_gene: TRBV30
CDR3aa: CAWSGGRVVINDEQFF
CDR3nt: TGTGCCTGGAGTGGAGGCAGGGTCGTGATTAACGATGAGCAGTTCTTC

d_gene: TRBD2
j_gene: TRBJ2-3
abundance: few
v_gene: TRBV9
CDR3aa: CASSVGTSATTDTQYF
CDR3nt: TGTGCCAGCAGCGTTGGGACTAGCGCTACCACAGATACGCAGTATTTT

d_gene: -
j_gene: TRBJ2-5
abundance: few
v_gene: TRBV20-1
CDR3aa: CSAKRIQETQYF
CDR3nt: TGCAGTGCGAAGCGGATTCAAGAGACCCAGTACTTC

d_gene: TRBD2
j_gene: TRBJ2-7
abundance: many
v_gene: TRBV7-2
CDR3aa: CASSWTSSYEQYF
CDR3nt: TGTGCCAGCAGTTGGACTAGCTCCTACGAGCAGTACTTC

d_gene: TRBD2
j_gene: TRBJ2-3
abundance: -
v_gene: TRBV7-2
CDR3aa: CASRSTSGGTTGPDTQYF
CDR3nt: TGTGCCAGCAGAAGTACTAGCGGGGGGACAACGGGGCCAGATACGCAGTATTTT

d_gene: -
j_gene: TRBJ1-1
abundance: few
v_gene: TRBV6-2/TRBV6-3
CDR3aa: CASSFGLISNTEAFF
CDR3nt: TGTGCCAGCAGTTTCGGGTTAATATCGAACACTGAAGCTTTCTTT

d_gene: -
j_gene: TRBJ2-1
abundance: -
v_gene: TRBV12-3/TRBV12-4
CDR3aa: CASMNRGALPGSYNEQFF
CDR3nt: TGTGCCAGCATGAATCGGGGGGCGCTCCCAGGCTCCTACAATGAGCAGTTCTTC

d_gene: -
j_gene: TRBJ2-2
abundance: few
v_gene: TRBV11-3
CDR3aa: CASSLVPGELFF
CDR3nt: TGTGCCAGCAGCTTAGTTCCCGGGGAGCTGTTTTTT

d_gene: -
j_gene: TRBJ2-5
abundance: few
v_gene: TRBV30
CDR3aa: CAWSVPYTPEAQETQYF
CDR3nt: TGTGCCTGGAGTGTACCCTATACGCCCGAGGCTCAAGAGACCCAGTACTTC

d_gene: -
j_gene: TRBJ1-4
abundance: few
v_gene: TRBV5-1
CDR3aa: CASSLIQGERRNEKLFF
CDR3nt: TGCGCCAGCAGCTTGATCCAGGGCGAAAGGAGGAATGAAAAACTGTTTTTT

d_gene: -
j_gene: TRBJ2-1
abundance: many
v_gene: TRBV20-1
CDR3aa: CSAPRGGWNEQFF
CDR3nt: TGCAGTGCCCCCCGTGGGGGATGGAATGAGCAGTTCTTC

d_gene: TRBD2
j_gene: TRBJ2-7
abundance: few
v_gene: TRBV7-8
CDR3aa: CASSKAGGTIYEQYF
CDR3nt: TGTGCCAGCAGTAAAGCGGGAGGGACTATCTACGAGCAGTACTTC

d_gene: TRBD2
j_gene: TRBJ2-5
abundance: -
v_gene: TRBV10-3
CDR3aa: CATQGGGETQYF
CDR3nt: TGTGCCACACAGGGCGGGGGGGAGACCCAGTACTTC

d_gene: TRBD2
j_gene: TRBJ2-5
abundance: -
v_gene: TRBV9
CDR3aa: CASSLSGAPQETQYF
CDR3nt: TGTGCCAGCAGCCTTAGCGGGGCCCCCCAAGAGACCCAGTACTTC

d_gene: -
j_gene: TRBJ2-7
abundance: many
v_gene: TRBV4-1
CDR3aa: CASSQAHSREPYEQYF
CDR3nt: TGCGCCAGCAGCCAAGCACATTCCCGGGAACCCTACGAGCAGTACTTC

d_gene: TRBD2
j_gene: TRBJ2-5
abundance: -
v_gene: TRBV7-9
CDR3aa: CASSGERGGVETQYF
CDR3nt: TGTGCCAGCAGCGGTGAGCGGGGGGGTGTTGAGACCCAGTACTTC

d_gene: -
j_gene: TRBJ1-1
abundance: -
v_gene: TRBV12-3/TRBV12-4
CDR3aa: CASSLSPRARLNTEAFF
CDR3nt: TGTGCCAGCAGTTTATCGCCCAGGGCACGGCTAAACACTGAAGCTTTCTTT

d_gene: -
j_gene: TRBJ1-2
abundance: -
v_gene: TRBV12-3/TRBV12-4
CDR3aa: CASTEGAGAFYGYTF
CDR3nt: TGTGCCAGCACCGAAGGGGCAGGGGCTTTCTATGGCTACACCTTC

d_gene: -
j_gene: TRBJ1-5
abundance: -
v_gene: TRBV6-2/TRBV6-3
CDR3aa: CASSKQPSPDYSNQPQHF
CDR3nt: TGTGCCAGCAGCAAACAACCGTCTCCAGACTATAGCAATCAGCCCCAGCATTTT

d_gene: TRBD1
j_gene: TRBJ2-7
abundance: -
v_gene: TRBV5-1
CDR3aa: CASSRGTGQSDEQYF
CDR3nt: TGCGCCAGCAGCCGGGGGACAGGGCAGAGTGATGAGCAGTACTTC

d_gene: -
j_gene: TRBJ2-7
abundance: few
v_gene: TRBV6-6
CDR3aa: CASSSRTVYYEQYF
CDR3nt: TGTGCCAGCAGTTCTAGGACAGTCTATTACGAGCAGTACTTC

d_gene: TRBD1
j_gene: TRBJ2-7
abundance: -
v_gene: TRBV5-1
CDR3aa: CASSLGGQNSYEQYF
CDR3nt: TGCGCCAGCAGCTTGGGGGGACAGAACTCCTACGAGCAGTACTTC

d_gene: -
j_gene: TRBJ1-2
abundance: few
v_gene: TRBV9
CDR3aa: CASSEGIGDYGYTF
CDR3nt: TGTGCCAGCAGCGAAGGGATCGGGGACTATGGCTACACCTTC

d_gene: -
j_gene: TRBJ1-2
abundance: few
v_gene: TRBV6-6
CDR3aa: CASSQQANYGYTF
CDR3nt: TGTGCCAGCAGTCAACAGGCTAACTATGGCTACACCTTC

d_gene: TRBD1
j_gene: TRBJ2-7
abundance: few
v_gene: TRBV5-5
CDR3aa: CASSDDRVLIYEQYF
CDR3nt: TGTGCCAGCAGCGATGACAGGGTTCTAATTTACGAGCAGTACTTC

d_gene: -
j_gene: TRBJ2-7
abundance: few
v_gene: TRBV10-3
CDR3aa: CAISEDSEQYF
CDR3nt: TGTGCCATCAGTGAGGACAGCGAGCAGTACTTC

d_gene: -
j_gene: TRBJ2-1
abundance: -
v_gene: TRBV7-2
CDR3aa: CASSRVAAAYNEQFF
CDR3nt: TGTGCCAGCAGCCGAGTAGCGGCCGCCTACAATGAGCAGTTCTTC

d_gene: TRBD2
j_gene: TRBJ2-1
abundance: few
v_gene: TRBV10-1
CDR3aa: CASTPGGTADVLFF
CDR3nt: TGCGCCAGCACCCCGGGGGGGACCGCAGACGTTCTGTTCTTC

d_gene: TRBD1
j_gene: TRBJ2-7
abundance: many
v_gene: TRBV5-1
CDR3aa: CASSLVGQGRNEQYF
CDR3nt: TGCGCCAGCAGCTTGGTGGGACAGGGAAGGAACGAGCAGTACTTC

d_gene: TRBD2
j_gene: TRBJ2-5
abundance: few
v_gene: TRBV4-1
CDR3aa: CASSQVSERGGPKTQYF
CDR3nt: TGCGCCAGCAGCCAAGTTAGTGAGCGGGGGGGCCCGAAGACCCAGTACTTC

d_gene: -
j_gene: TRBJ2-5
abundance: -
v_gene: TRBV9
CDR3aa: CASSVGLIQETQYF
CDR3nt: TGTGCCAGCAGCGTAGGACTGATCCAAGAGACCCAGTACTTC

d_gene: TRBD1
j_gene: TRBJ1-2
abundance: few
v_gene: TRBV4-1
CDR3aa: CASRGQGTSNYGYTF
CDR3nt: TGCGCCAGCAGAGGACAGGGGACTTCTAACTATGGCTACACCTTC